This T cell receptor beta chain was captured in a study of T cells in localized non-small cell lung cancer (dated by TCRdb to the early 2020s). Looking at the study overall: Comparing tumors with uninvolved tumor-adjacent lungs, the study looked at the T cell repertoires of approximately 240 patients with early-stage NSCLC. The cohort consisted of approximately 220 treatment-naive NSCLC patients whose localized lung tumors had been resected. A mean age of roughly 64 years was recorded for the NSCLC patients, of whom 120 to 150 were male and about a hundred were female. Summary of the overall study and its limitations: Since the design was exploratory, TCR variables were selected using unadjusted p-values with no false-discovery rate correction. Because multi-region sequencing of the tumors was not done, intratumor heterogeneity could not be ruled out. Higher T cell density in blood was associated with longer overall survival, whereas higher clonality in adjacent lung was associated with shorter survival. Uninvolved tumor-adjacent lung showed the highest T cell clonality, higher than tumor, which suggests more focused antigenic responses in the uninvolved tumor-adjacent lung. A median of approximately 53 of the top 100 tumor clones turned up in the paired uninvolved adjacent lung, and under 30 of those clones also ranked among the top 100 of that same adjacent lung.

Looking up the germline V gene yields CDR1 MNHGY and CDR2 SAAAGT. From its cysteine to its phenylalanine, the CDR3 spans 16 amino acids. The CDR3 DNA has 48 bases and is translated from base 1. V and J lose 0 bases and 7 bases, and a span of 18 bases separates them. For this clone: No antigen is known for it. Base qualities are not at hand, and no much larger clone is one base apart.

The immunoSEQ Assay was used to sequence TCR beta CDR3 regions from DNA. On the authors' methods: T cell density was computed as TCR beta template counts normalized to usable DNA estimated by amplifying housekeeping genes. Richness was estimated with the preseqR package, extrapolating to 400,000 templates for PBMC samples and 120,000 templates for tissue samples. Clonality was calculated as one minus Pielou's evenness. Tissue-enriched TCRs were identified through differential abundance testing performed on productive amino-acid clonotypes, with a minimum total count of 5 and an alpha of 0.1. The Jaccard Index and the Morisita Overlap Index were used to measure repertoire overlap between compartments. GLIPH grouped TCR beta CDR3s together with public tetramer-defined viral CDR3s, and a viral motif had to include at least three viral sequences and show V-gene enrichment. As stored in TCRdb, this immuneACCESS dataset retains in-frame rearrangements with V and J assigned. A fraction of the clones does not appear; measured against another copy, unresolved V genes explain less than half of the discrepancy, and the remainder lacks a known reason. For V, J and clone size, that table is used; D and trimming come from the DNA. The sample table holds some 3,000 clones, of which roughly 36% were seen once. Roughly 8.1% of the sample is taken by the ten largest.

Two independent pathologists confirmed that the uninvolved adjacent lung, which was taken at least 2 cm from the tumor margin, was free of atypia. At diagnosis, peripheral blood, uninvolved tumor-adjacent lung and tumor were collected and stored as a combination of fresh-frozen and FFPE material. Sequenced material: normal lung tissue next to the tumor, taken before any cancer treatment. Recombination connected TRBV6-8 to TRBJ1-2; perhaps TRBD1 is the D gene, with 5 bases matching. This receptor was obtained from a woman aged 40 to 75 with stage I lung adenocarcinoma. The DNA sequence is given as TGTGCCAGCAGTTACTCCGACAGTCGGGGCTTGGCTGGCTACACCTTC. It is translated as CASSYSDSRGLAGYTF.